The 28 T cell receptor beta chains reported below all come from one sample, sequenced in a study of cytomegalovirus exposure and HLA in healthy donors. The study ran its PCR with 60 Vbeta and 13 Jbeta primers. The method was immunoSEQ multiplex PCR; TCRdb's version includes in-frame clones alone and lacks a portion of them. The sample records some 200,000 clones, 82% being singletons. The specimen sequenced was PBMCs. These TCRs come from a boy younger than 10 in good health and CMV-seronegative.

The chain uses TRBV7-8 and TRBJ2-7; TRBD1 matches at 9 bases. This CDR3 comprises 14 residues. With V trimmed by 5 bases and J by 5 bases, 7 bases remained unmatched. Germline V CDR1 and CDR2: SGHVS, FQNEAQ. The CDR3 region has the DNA TGTGCCAGCAGCCCCTCACAGGGGGCCCACGAGCAGTACTTC. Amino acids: CASSPSQGAHEQYF.

The CDR3 here is CASRGQVVGYTF. DNA for the CDR3: TGTGCCAGCAGAGGACAGGTCGTCGGCTACACCTTC. V is TRBV2 and J is TRBJ1-2, with 7 bases identical to TRBD1. The ends lost 6 bases at V and 8 bases at J; junction bases unmatched: 6. CDR3 length: 12 residues. From germline, CDR1 is SNHLY and CDR2 FYNNEI.

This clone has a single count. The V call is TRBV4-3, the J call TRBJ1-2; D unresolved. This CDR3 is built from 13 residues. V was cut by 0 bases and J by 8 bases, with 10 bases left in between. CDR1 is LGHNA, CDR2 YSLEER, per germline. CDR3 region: CASSQDHSVGYTF. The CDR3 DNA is TGCGCCAGCAGCCAAGATCATTCGGTCGGCTACACCTTC.

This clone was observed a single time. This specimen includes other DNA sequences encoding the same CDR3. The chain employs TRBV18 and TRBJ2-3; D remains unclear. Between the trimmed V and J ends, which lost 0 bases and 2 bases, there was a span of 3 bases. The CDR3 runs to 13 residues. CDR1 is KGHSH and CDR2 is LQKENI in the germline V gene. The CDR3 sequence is CASSPPFTDTQYF. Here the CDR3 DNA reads TGTGCCAGCTCACCACCCTTCACAGATACGCAGTATTTT. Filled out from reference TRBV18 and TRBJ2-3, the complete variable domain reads NAGVMQNPRHLVRRRGQEARLRCSPMKGHSHVYWYRQLPEEGLKFMVYLQKENIIDESGMPKERFSAEFPKEGPSILRIQQVVRGDSAAYFCASSPPFTDTQYFGPGTRLTVL.

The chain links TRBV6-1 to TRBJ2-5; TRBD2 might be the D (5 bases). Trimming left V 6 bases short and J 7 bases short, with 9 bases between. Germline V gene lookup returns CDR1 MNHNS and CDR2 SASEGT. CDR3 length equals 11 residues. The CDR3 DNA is TGTGCCAGCAGCCCTCGGGGGACCCAGTACTTC. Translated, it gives CASSPRGTQYF.

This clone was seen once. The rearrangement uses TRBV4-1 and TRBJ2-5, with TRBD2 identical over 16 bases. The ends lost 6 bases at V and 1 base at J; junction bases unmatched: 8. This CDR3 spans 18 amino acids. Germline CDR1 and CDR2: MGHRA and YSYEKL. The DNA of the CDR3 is TGCGCCAGCAGACCGGGACTAGCGGGGGGGGGCGTCCAAGAGACCCAGTACTTC. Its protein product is CASRPGLAGGGVQETQYF.

Written as DNA, the CDR3 is TGTGCCAGCAGTCTCAACACGGTGCGGGGCAATGAGCAGTTCTTC. It specifies CASSLNTVRGNEQFF. The chain employs TRBV7-2 and TRBJ2-1; possibly TRBD2 for D (6 bases). This CDR3 is 15 amino acids long. CDR1 SGHTA and CDR2 FQGNSA come from the germline V gene. V lost 6 bases and J lost 6, with 18 bases in between.

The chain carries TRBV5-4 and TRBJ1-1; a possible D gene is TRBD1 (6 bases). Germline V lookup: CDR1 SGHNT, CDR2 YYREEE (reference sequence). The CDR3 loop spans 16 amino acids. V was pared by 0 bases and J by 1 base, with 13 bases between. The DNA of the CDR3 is TGTGCCAGCAGCTTGGGCAGGGGACGCGAGAACACTGAAGCTTTCTTT. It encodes CASSLGRGRENTEAFF.

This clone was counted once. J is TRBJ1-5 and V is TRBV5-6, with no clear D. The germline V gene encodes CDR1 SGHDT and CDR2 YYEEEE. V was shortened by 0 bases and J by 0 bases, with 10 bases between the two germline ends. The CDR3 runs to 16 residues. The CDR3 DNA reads TGTGCCAGCAGCTTGGCGCAACTAAATAGCAATCAGCCCCAGCATTTT. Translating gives CASSLAQLNSNQPQHF.

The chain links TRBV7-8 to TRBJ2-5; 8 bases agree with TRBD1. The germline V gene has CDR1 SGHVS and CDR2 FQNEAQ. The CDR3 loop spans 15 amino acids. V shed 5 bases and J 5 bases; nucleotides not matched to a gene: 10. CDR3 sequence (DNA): TGTGCCAGCAGCCTCCGGGACAGGCCCCGGGAGACCCAGTACTTC. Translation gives CASSLRDRPRETQYF.

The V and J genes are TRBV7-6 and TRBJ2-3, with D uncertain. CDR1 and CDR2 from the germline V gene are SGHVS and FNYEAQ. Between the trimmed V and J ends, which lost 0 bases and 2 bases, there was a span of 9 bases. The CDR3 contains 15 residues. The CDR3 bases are TGTGCCAGCAGCTTAGCCGCTAGTCCCACAGATACGCAGTATTTT. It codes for CASSLAASPTDTQYF.

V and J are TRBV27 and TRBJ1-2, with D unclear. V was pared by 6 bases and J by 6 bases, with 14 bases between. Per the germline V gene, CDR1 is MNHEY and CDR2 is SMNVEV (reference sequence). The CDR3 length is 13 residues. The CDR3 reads CASSPYPADGYTF. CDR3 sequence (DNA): TGTGCCAGCAGCCCTTACCCCGCGGATGGCTACACCTTC.

The CDR3 loop is CASRRDLAGYSYEQYF. The CDR3 DNA follows: TGTGCCAGCAGACGAGACCTAGCGGGGTACTCCTACGAGCAGTACTTC. This chain uses TRBV7-9 with TRBJ2-7; 9 bases fit TRBD2. Trimming cost V 6 bases and J 0 bases; bases outside gene matches: 9. The CDR3 is 16 residues long. Germline V lookup: CDR1 SEHNR, CDR2 FQNEAQ (reference sequence).

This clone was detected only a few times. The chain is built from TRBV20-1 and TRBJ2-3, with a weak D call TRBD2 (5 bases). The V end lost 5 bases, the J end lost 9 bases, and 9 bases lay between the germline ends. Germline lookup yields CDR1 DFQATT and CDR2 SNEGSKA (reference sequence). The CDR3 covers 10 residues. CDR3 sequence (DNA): TGCAGTGCTGCCCGGGGAACGCAGTATTTT. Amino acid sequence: CSAARGTQYF.

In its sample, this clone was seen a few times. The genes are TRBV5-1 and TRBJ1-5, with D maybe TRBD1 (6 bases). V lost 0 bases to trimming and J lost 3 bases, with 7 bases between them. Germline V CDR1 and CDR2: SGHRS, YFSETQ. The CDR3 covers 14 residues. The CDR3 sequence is CASSLGTANQPQHF. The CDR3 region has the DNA TGCGCCAGCAGCTTGGGGACAGCCAATCAGCCCCAGCATTTT.

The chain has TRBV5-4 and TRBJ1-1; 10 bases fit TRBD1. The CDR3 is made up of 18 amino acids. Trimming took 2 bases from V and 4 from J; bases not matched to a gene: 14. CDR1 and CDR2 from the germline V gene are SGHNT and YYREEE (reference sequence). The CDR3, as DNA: TGTGCCAGCAGCTTAGACAGGGGGCCTATCCCTAGGGGCACTGAAGCTTTCTTT. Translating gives CASSLDRGPIPRGTEAFF.

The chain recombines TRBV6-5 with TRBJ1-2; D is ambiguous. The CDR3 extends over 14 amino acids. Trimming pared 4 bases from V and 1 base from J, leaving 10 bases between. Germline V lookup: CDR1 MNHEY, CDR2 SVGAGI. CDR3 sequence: CASSFIPSNYGYTF. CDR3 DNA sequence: TGTGCCAGCAGTTTCATTCCGAGTAACTATGGCTACACCTTC.

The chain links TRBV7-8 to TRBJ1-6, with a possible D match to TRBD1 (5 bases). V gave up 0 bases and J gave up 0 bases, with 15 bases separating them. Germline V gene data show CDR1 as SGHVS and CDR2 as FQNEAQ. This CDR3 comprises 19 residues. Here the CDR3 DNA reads TGTGCCAGCAGCTTAGCGGGGCGGTGGACCAGCTCCTATAATTCACCCCTCCACTTT. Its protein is CASSLAGRWTSSYNSPLHF.

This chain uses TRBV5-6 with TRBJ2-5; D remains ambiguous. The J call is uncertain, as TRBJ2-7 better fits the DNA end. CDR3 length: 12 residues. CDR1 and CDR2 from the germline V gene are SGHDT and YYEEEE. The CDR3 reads CASSLQAYEQYF. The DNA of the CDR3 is TGTGCCAGCAGCTTGCAGGCCTACGAGCAGTACTTC.

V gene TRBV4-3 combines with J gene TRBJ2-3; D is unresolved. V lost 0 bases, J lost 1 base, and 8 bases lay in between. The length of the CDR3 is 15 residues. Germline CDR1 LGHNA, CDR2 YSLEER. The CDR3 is CASSQEAWRTDTQYF. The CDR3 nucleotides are TGCGCCAGCAGCCAAGAGGCCTGGCGCACAGATACGCAGTATTTT.

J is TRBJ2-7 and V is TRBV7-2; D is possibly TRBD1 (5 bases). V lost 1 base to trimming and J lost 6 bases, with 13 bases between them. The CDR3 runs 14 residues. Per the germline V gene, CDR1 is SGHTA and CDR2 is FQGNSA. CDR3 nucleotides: TGTGCCAGCAGCTTAGACCAGGGAAGGTCCGAGCAGTACTTC. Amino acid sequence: CASSLDQGRSEQYF. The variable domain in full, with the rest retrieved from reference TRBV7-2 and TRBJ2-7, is GAGVSQSPSNKVTEKGKDVELRCDPISGHTALYWYRQSLGQGLEFLIYFQGNSAPDKSGLPSDRFSAERTGGSVSTLTIQRTQQEDSAVYLCASSLDQGRSEQYFGPGTRLTVT.

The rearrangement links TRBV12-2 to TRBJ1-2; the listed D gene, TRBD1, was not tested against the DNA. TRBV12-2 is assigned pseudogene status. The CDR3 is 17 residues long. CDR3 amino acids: CASRPIGGRHYNYGYTF. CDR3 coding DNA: TGTGCAAGTCGCCCTATTGGGGGCAGACATTATAACTATGGCTACACCTTC.

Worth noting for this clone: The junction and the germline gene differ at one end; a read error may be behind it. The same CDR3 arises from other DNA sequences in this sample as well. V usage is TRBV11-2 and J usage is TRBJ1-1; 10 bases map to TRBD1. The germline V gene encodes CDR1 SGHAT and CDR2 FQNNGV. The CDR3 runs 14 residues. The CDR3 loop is CASSLTGGGTEAFF. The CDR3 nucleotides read TGTGCCAGCAGCTTGACAGGGGGCGGAACTGAGGCTTTCTTT.

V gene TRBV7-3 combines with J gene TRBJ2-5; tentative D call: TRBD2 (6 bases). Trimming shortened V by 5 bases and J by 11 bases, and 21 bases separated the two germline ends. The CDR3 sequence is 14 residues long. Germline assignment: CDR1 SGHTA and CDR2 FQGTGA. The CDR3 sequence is CASSLGRGGEGQYF. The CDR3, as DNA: TGTGCCAGCAGCCTCGGCCGAGGCGGGGAAGGTCAGTACTTC.

This chain's CDR3 is CASSTRDWDNSPLHF. The DNA for the CDR3 is TGTGCCAGCAGTACCCGGGACTGGGATAATTCACCCCTCCACTTT. The chain couples TRBV6-5 to TRBJ1-6; tentative D call: TRBD1 (5 bases). CDR1 and CDR2 (germline): MNHEY, SVGAGI. This CDR3 has 15 residues. Between the trimmed V and J ends, which lost 5 bases and 5 bases, there was a span of 13 bases.

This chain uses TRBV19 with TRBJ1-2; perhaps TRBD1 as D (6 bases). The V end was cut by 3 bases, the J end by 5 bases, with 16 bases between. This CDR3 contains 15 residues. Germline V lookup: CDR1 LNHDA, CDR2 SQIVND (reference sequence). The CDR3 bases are TGTGCCAGTAGTATTGGAGACGGACAGCCATATGGCTACACCTTC. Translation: CASSIGDGQPYGYTF. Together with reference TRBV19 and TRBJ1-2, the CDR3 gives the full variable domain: DGGITQSPKYLFRKEGQNVTLSCEQNLNHDAMYWYRQDPGQGLRLIYYSQIVNDFQKGDIAEGYSVSREKKESFPLTVTSAQKNPTAFYLCASSIGDGQPYGYTFGSGTRLTVV.

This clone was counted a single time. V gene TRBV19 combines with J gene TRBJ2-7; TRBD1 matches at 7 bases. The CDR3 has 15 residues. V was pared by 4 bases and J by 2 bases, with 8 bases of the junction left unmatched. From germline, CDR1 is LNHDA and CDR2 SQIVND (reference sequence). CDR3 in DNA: TGTGCCAGTAGTACCCCCGGGACAGCAACCTACGAGCAGTACTTC. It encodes CASSTPGTATYEQYF.

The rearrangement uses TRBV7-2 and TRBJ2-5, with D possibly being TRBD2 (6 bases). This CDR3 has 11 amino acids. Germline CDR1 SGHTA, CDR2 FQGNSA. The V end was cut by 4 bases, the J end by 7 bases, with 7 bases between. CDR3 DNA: TGTGCCAGCAGCTCCGGGGGGACCCAGTACTTC. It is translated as CASSSGGTQYF.